A selection of T cell receptor beta chains follows, all from one sample in a study of T-cell reconstitution after alpha-beta-depleted transplantation in children. TCRdb processed the PCR reads anew with MiXCR; each CDR3 protein has one entry. The top ten clones hold just under 45% of a sample with under 250,000 distinct CDR3 sequences, about a sixth of them seen once. This specimen was PBMCs, mostly from graft donor cells, taken 360 days after TCRalphabeta/CD19-depleted stem cell transplant. The receptors were sampled from a male patient between 2 and 10 years old who had a stem cell transplant for acute lymphoblastic leukemia, so the T cells may come from the graft donor. CDR3s include the opening cysteine and the closing phenylalanine or tryptophan. A D gene is named only where the DNA matches it firmly. Only some rows state a clone size, as once, few, many or a class for expanded clones.

v_call: TRBV15; d_call: -; clone_size: many; j_call: TRBJ1-2; cdr3_nt: TGTGCCACCAGCGGTAACAGGAATGGCCCTAGCTACACCTTC; cdr3_aa: CATSGNRNGPSYTF
v_call: TRBV5-1; d_call: -; clone_size: few; j_call: TRBJ2-1; cdr3_nt: TGCGCCAGCAGTTACAGTTGGGGGGTATACAATGAGCAGTTCTTC; cdr3_aa: CASSYSWGVYNEQFF
v_call: TRBV7-8; d_call: -; clone_size: once; j_call: TRBJ2-1; cdr3_nt: TGTGCCAGCAGCTTAGAGCTAGCAGGCATTTTCTTC; cdr3_aa: CASSLELAGIFF
v_call: TRBV6-4; d_call: -; clone_size: few; j_call: TRBJ2-1; cdr3_nt: TGTGCCAGCAGTCCTTCGACGGGAAGCTCCTACAATGAGCAGTTCTTC; cdr3_aa: CASSPSTGSSYNEQFF
v_call: TRBV15; d_call: -; clone_size: few; j_call: TRBJ2-3; cdr3_nt: TGTGCCACCAGCACAAAATATGCAGGGGGGGTGAGCACAGATACGCAGTATTTT; cdr3_aa: CATSTKYAGGVSTDTQYF
v_call: TRBV18; d_call: -; clone_size: few; j_call: TRBJ2-3; cdr3_nt: TGTGCCAGCTCACCAGCGGATCTAGATACGCAGTATTTT; cdr3_aa: CASSPADLDTQYF
v_call: TRBV25-1; d_call: -; clone_size: few; j_call: TRBJ2-1; cdr3_nt: TGTGCCAGCAGTGTAACAGGGAATGAGCAGTTCTTC; cdr3_aa: CASSVTGNEQFF
v_call: TRBV12-3/TRBV12-4; d_call: -; clone_size: few; j_call: TRBJ2-3; cdr3_nt: TGTGCCAGCAGTTTACTGGGGCGGGCGACGCAGTATTTT; cdr3_aa: CASSLLGRATQYF
v_call: TRBV29-1; d_call: -; clone_size: -; j_call: TRBJ2-7; cdr3_nt: TGCAGCGTCTCTACGGCGTACGAGCAGTACTTC; cdr3_aa: CSVSTAYEQYF
v_call: TRBV2; d_call: -; clone_size: -; j_call: TRBJ2-2; cdr3_nt: TGTGCCAGCACCAACTCCAGCAGGGCGAACACCGGGGAGCTGTTTTTT; cdr3_aa: CASTNSSRANTGELFF
v_call: TRBV11-1; d_call: TRBD1; clone_size: -; j_call: TRBJ2-6; cdr3_nt: TGTGCCAGCAGCCCGATCGGACAGGGGGCGTCCCACTCTGGGGCCAACGTCCTGACTTTC; cdr3_aa: CASSPIGQGASHSGANVLTF
v_call: TRBV4-3; d_call: TRBD1; clone_size: -; j_call: TRBJ2-1; cdr3_nt: TGCGCCAGCAGCCAGTCCGAGACAGGGGAATTCGATGAGCAGTTCTTC; cdr3_aa: CASSQSETGEFDEQFF
v_call: TRBV6-5; d_call: -; clone_size: -; j_call: TRBJ2-1; cdr3_nt: -; cdr3_aa: CASSSSFRAGEQFF
v_call: TRBV20-1; d_call: -; clone_size: -; j_call: TRBJ1-1; cdr3_nt: TGCAGTGCTAGGGACAGGAACACTGAAGCTTTCTTT; cdr3_aa: CSARDRNTEAFF
v_call: TRBV12-3/TRBV12-4; d_call: -; clone_size: -; j_call: TRBJ2-7; cdr3_nt: TGTGCCAGCAGTTTTCGGACGGTGAGCTCCTACGAGCAGTACTTC; cdr3_aa: CASSFRTVSSYEQYF
v_call: TRBV7-2; d_call: -; clone_size: -; j_call: TRBJ1-5; cdr3_nt: TGTGCCAGCACCCACTATAGCAATCAGCCCCAGCATTTT; cdr3_aa: CASTHYSNQPQHF
v_call: TRBV19; d_call: -; clone_size: few; j_call: TRBJ2-1; cdr3_nt: TGTGCCAGCGGTTCAAGGGTTTGGGTTGAGCAGTTCTTC; cdr3_aa: CASGSRVWVEQFF
v_call: TRBV4-3; d_call: -; clone_size: -; j_call: TRBJ1-1; cdr3_nt: TGCGCCAACAGCCAAGAATACGGCACCGAACAAGGGGGAGAAGCTTTCTTT; cdr3_aa: CANSQEYGTEQGGEAFF
v_call: TRBV7-2; d_call: TRBD1; clone_size: few; j_call: TRBJ1-2; cdr3_nt: TGTGCCAGCAGCTTAGCCGGGACAGGGGACTATGGCTACACCTTC; cdr3_aa: CASSLAGTGDYGYTF
v_call: TRBV5-4; d_call: -; clone_size: -; j_call: TRBJ1-1; cdr3_nt: TGTGCCAGCAGCTCATGGAGACAGTCTACGAACACTGAAGCTTTCTTT; cdr3_aa: CASSSWRQSTNTEAFF
v_call: TRBV10-2; d_call: -; clone_size: few; j_call: TRBJ1-6; cdr3_nt: TGCGCCAGCAGTGAGTCGATGGGTTCACCCCTCCACTTT; cdr3_aa: CASSESMGSPLHF
v_call: TRBV5-5; d_call: -; clone_size: -; j_call: TRBJ1-4; cdr3_nt: TGTGCCAGCAGCTTGGCGACTAATGAAAAACTGTTTTTT; cdr3_aa: CASSLATNEKLFF
v_call: TRBV6-5; d_call: -; clone_size: -; j_call: TRBJ2-3; cdr3_nt: TGTGCCAGCAGTTCACGAACGGGGCTAGGGATGGGAGATACGCAGTATTTT; cdr3_aa: CASSSRTGLGMGDTQYF
v_call: TRBV28; d_call: -; clone_size: many; j_call: TRBJ1-2; cdr3_nt: TGTGCCAGCAGTCCACCCCGGGGAGTCTATGGCTACACCTTC; cdr3_aa: CASSPPRGVYGYTF
v_call: TRBV20-1; d_call: -; clone_size: few; j_call: TRBJ1-5; cdr3_nt: TGCAGTGCTAGAGATCGTGGCAGGGTAGATCAGCCCCAGCATTTT; cdr3_aa: CSARDRGRVDQPQHF
v_call: TRBV27; d_call: TRBD1; clone_size: few; j_call: TRBJ1-1; cdr3_nt: TGTGCCAGCATTAATTCCGGAGACAGGGGCTGGGGCACTGAAGCTTTCTTT; cdr3_aa: CASINSGDRGWGTEAFF
v_call: TRBV29-1; d_call: -; clone_size: -; j_call: TRBJ1-2; cdr3_nt: TGCAGCGTTGATAATGCTAACTATGGCTACACCTTC; cdr3_aa: CSVDNANYGYTF
v_call: TRBV3-1; d_call: -; clone_size: -; j_call: TRBJ2-3; cdr3_nt: TGTGCCAGCAGCCAGAGCTTTGCAGGGGAAGTTAGCACAGATACGCAGTATTTT; cdr3_aa: CASSQSFAGEVSTDTQYF
v_call: TRBV10-3; d_call: TRBD1; clone_size: -; j_call: TRBJ2-7; cdr3_nt: TGTGCCATCAGGAAATTTGTGGACAGGGAACCCCCCTCCTACGAGCAGTACTTC; cdr3_aa: CAIRKFVDREPPSYEQYF
v_call: TRBV11-2; d_call: -; clone_size: -; j_call: TRBJ2-1; cdr3_nt: TGTGCCAGCAGCTGGGGTCGGGGTAGACCCGAGCAGTTCTTC; cdr3_aa: CASSWGRGRPEQFF
v_call: TRBV10-3; d_call: TRBD2; clone_size: -; j_call: TRBJ2-7; cdr3_nt: TGTGCCATCAGTGAGTCAGGGCCTAGCGGGGTTCGCGAGCAGTACTTC; cdr3_aa: CAISESGPSGVREQYF
v_call: TRBV12-3/TRBV12-4; d_call: -; clone_size: few; j_call: TRBJ1-1; cdr3_nt: TGTGCCAGCAGCATACAGGGCGCTGAAGCTTTCTTT; cdr3_aa: CASSIQGAEAFF
v_call: TRBV5-1; d_call: -; clone_size: -; j_call: TRBJ2-1; cdr3_nt: TGCGCCAGCAGCTTGGGAGACAGGTACAATGAGCAGTTCTTC; cdr3_aa: CASSLGDRYNEQFF
v_call: TRBV18; d_call: -; clone_size: -; j_call: TRBJ1-1; cdr3_nt: TGTGCCAGCTCACCGAATTACACTGAAGCTTTCTTT; cdr3_aa: CASSPNYTEAFF
v_call: TRBV20-1; d_call: TRBD1; clone_size: few; j_call: TRBJ1-6; cdr3_nt: TGCAGTGGTATAAGGAGGACAGGAACTACTACCCTCCACTTT; cdr3_aa: CSGIRRTGTTTLHF
v_call: TRBV19; d_call: TRBD1; clone_size: -; j_call: TRBJ1-5; cdr3_nt: TGTGCCAGTAGTATCTTCTCAGGGGGCGATCAGCCCCAGCATTTT; cdr3_aa: CASSIFSGGDQPQHF
v_call: TRBV19; d_call: TRBD1; clone_size: few; j_call: TRBJ1-1; cdr3_nt: TGTGCCAGTTCGGGACAGAAGAACACTGAAGCTTTCTTT; cdr3_aa: CASSGQKNTEAFF
v_call: TRBV4-3; d_call: -; clone_size: -; j_call: TRBJ1-6; cdr3_nt: TGCGCCAGCAGCCAAGATTTTGGAGGGCCCATCTATGATTCACCCCTCCACTTT; cdr3_aa: CASSQDFGGPIYDSPLHF
v_call: TRBV5-1; d_call: -; clone_size: -; j_call: TRBJ2-3; cdr3_nt: TGCGCCAGCAGCCCTCAGGGGACTGCAGATACGCAGTATTTT; cdr3_aa: CASSPQGTADTQYF
v_call: TRBV5-1; d_call: -; clone_size: -; j_call: TRBJ2-3; cdr3_nt: TGTGCCAGCAGCCGAACCTTCGGCCCCTTCACAGATACGCAGTATTTT; cdr3_aa: CASSRTFGPFTDTQYF
v_call: TRBV11-3; d_call: -; clone_size: -; j_call: TRBJ1-1; cdr3_nt: TGTGCCAGCAGCTTAGATCCGGTTACCTCTGAAGCTTTCTTT; cdr3_aa: CASSLDPVTSEAFF
v_call: TRBV7-3; d_call: -; clone_size: -; j_call: TRBJ2-2; cdr3_nt: -; cdr3_aa: CASSLTFRDASGGPRSRTPGSCFF
v_call: TRBV11-2; d_call: TRBD1; clone_size: -; j_call: TRBJ2-1; cdr3_nt: TGTGCCAGCAGCGTATCCGGGACAGGTTACAATGAGCAGTTCTTC; cdr3_aa: CASSVSGTGYNEQFF